These T cell receptor beta chains were read from a single sample in a study of metastatic and nonmetastatic thyroid tumors. TCRdb re-analyzed the PCR reads through MiXCR. Among fewer than 20,000 clones listed, about 19% were seen once. The sequenced sample consisted of tumor tissue. The origin of the receptors is a female donor with papillary thyroid cancer or a benign thyroid nodule (not recorded which). Some clones in this sample may be carry-over from other donors' samples. Each CDR3 is given without its conserved first and last residue. Size tells how often a clone was seen (once, few, many) or the class of an expanded clone, and some rows leave it out.

j_call v_call clone_size cdr3_aa
TRBJ1-2 TRBV28 few ASSQQGHGYT
TRBJ2-7 TRBV11-2 . ASSLSPLSEQY
TRBJ1-1 TRBV4-1 medium-sized ASSQDTFAF
TRBJ2-4 TRBV20-1 many SATNLRLDFKNIQY
TRBJ2-7 TRBV19 medium-sized ASSQGNYEQY
TRBJ2-2 TRBV6-6 few ASSYQAPGNTGELF
TRBJ2-1 TRBV3-1 many ASSPRIAFEQF
TRBJ1-1 TRBV20-1 few SAKKGASNTEAF
TRBJ1-2 TRBV28 many ASRGNPFKDIIVGYT
TRBJ1-3 TRBV6-1 few ASSEETGGHSGNTIY
TRBJ2-7 TRBV11-2 . ASSFLLQGANEQY
TRBJ2-3 TRBV27 . ASSTSGRGADTQY
TRBJ2-6 TRBV6-1 few ASSGGGTEGSGANVLT
TRBJ2-1 TRBV5-4 many ASSSAGGGLYNEQF
TRBJ2-7 TRBV20-1 many SARGFGSASYEQY
TRBJ2-6 TRBV20-1 many STAGANVLT
TRBJ2-2 TRBV6-4 . ASTGGQGEHRDRGELF
TRBJ2-7 TRBV7-2 many ASSFPLTSGYEQY
TRBJ2-1 TRBV7-2 many ASSPTGTPYNEQF
TRBJ2-6 TRBV20-1 many SARVLGSGANVLT
TRBJ1-2 TRBV5-1 many ASSTGQPYGYT
TRBJ2-1 TRBV9 many ASSEGQGEQF
TRBJ2-5 TRBV9 many ASSVSGRETQY
TRBJ2-7 TRBV11-2 . ASSAAPGQGLYEQY
TRBJ1-5 TRBV20-1 . SARGRVDSNQPQH
TRBJ2-7 TRBV13 medium-sized ASSLGTSGKAEQY
TRBJ2-7 TRBV6-1 . ASIDIDTYEQY
TRBJ1-1 TRBV27 many ASSLNRGSMNTEAF
TRBJ1-2 TRBV2 few ASRGHGYT
TRBJ1-6 TRBV2 many ASSADGSYNSPLH
TRBJ2-4 TRBV6-1 . ASSKLAGAKNIQY
TRBJ2-5 TRBV7-8 many ASSLVRGEETQY
TRBJ1-1 TRBV6-5 medium-sized ASSYRGVAF
TRBJ2-1 TRBV30 many AWSLARGTSNYNEQF
TRBJ1-2 TRBV5-1 . ASSGNPGQNNYGYT
TRBJ2-7 TRBV28 few ASSLSPGTGGWYEQY
TRBJ2-1 TRBV6-2/TRBV6-3 few ASREGGASYNEQF
TRBJ2-7 TRBV6-2/TRBV6-3 many ASSTYWTSGRY
TRBJ1-6 TRBV6-1 few ASSQLESGSYNSPLH
TRBJ2-7 TRBV3-1 . ASSPATGGGDEQY
TRBJ2-7 TRBV27 few ASSEMGHIYEQY
TRBJ2-1 TRBV12-3/TRBV12-4 . ASRENSYNEQF
TRBJ2-2 TRBV10-3 few AISESPSAGELF
TRBJ1-4 TRBV19 many ASTGLVDEKLF
TRBJ1-1 TRBV19 many ASSIAFGNTEAF
TRBJ2-7 TRBV7-3 . ASSLGVGSNEQY
TRBJ2-3 TRBV9 many ASSVVGVFTDTQY
TRBJ1-2 TRBV6-2/TRBV6-3 once ASIPSPRAHYGYT
TRBJ2-3 TRBV28 many ATMGLTDTQY
TRBJ2-1 TRBV9 medium-sized ASSDTRGHEQF
TRBJ1-2 TRBV28 few ASSLYRWTYGYT
TRBJ1-2 TRBV12-3/TRBV12-4 . ASSLSAGNYGYT
TRBJ1-6 TRBV25-1 many ASSDSTGGGNSPLH
TRBJ2-7 TRBV27 few ARSSVDRTHEQY
TRBJ1-3 TRBV19 many ASSIRTASFGNTIY
TRBJ1-2 TRBV4-3 large ASSQDLGLSYGYT
TRBJ1-5 TRBV30 many AWSPRTGYQPQH